A single T cell receptor beta chain is shown here with its context. Antigen specificity is unknown. These data belong to a study of OX40 agonist ivuxolimab in advanced cancers. With 6 bases removed from V and 1 base from J, the gap between germline ends came to 10 bases. This CDR3 is built from 14 residues. Germline CDR1 SNHLY, CDR2 FYNNEI. Method: immunoSEQ multiplex PCR; TCRdb's copy keeps in-frame clones and lacks some. The sample includes tens of thousands of clones, around 83% of them seen just once. Exclusion of a patient followed from autoimmune disease history or systemic immunosuppression. Study outcomes and limitations: More expanded clones were seen, on average, in CD8+ T cells than in CD4+.

The sample here was CD4+ or CD8+ T cells sorted from blood, taken in a trial of the OX40 agonist ivuxolimab. V is TRBV2 and J is TRBJ1-3; the D gene is possibly TRBD1 (6 bases). The sequence was collected from an adult with an advanced solid tumor such as melanoma, head and neck, liver or kidney cancer. The chain's CDR3 is CASRVDRSGNTIYF. CDR3 DNA sequence: TGTGCCAGCAGAGTGGACAGATCTGGAAACACCATATATTTT.